This T cell receptor beta chain was captured in a study of shared clonotypes between healthy human individuals. The study's findings and limits: Only blood was sampled, and tissue TCR repertoires likely differ from blood ones.

Authors' analysis steps: Filtering of immunoSEQ junctional sequences could not match full-length read filtering. Measured with immunoSEQ multiplex PCR; TCRdb has only the in-frame clones, and not every one. V and J calls and clone size come straight from that table; D and trimming were deduced from the DNA. The repertoire holds some 900,000 clones, with over 75% as singletons. Deletions cut 2 bases from V and 0 bases from J, with 2 bases between. Germline CDR1 reads MNHNS; CDR2 reads SASEGT. The CDR3 is 13 residues long. Remarks on this clone: Its target is not known. Additional DNA sequences in this sample encode the identical CDR3.

Among the donors, all were Caucasian adults who lived in Nashville, Tennessee. In the CD4+ fraction, cells were divided into CD45RA+ naive and CD45RA-negative memory subsets. This sequence was found in a man aged 18 to 29 in good health. The source material was memory CD4+ T cells sorted from blood. Subset defined: CD45RA-negative fraction. The chain combines TRBV6-1 with TRBJ1-3; D not certain. DNA of the CDR3: TGTGCCAGCAGTGAAATCTCTGGAAACACCATATATTTT. Translation: CASSEISGNTIYF.